This entry features one T cell receptor (beta chain) sequence. Its antigen is undetermined. This CDR3 contains 20 residues. Looked up from germline, CDR1 is MNHEY and CDR2 is SVGEGT. This record comes from a study of blood T cells in healthy people across ages. Study outcomes and limitations: Diversity was higher, and naive CD4+ cells more numerous, in long-lived donors than in aged donors. Strong correlation was found linking TCR beta diversity to naive T cell percentage.

The authors ran a second PCR of about 6 to 11 cycles using a sample-barcoded 5' primer and a J-beta primer mix. Every single cDNA molecule received a tag from a template-switch adaptor with 12 random nucleotides. TCRdb reprocessed the 5' RACE reads with MiXCR, giving one entry per CDR3 protein. The table shows about 1 million distinct CDR3 sequences, with less than 50% occurring only once. Investigators took approximately 9.4 milliliters of peripheral blood from every donor. Sequenced sample: blood. The chain joins TRBV6-2 or TRBV6-3 to TRBJ2-5; 9 bases are shared with TRBD1. The better agreement between TRBJ2-7 and the DNA end casts doubt on the J call. The receptor comes from a woman aged 55-70 years in good health. DNA for the CDR3: TGTGCCAGCAGTTACTCGAGGGACAGGGAGGCCCACCAGGGAGTCTACGAGCAGTACTTC. Encoded protein: CASSYSRDREAHQGVYEQYF.